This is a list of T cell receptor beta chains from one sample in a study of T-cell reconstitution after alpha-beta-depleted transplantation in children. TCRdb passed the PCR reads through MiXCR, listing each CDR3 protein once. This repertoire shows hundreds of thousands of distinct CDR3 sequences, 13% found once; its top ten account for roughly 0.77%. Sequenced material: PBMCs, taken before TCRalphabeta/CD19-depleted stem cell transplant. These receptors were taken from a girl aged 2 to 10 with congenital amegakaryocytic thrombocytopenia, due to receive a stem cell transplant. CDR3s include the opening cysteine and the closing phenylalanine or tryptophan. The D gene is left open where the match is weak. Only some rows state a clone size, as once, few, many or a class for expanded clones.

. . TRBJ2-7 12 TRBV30 TGTGCCTGGAGTGTATTTGGAGGCGAGCAGTACTTC CAWSVFGGEQYF
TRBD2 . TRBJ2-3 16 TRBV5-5 TGTGCCAGCAGCCTCCCGGGACTAGGGGGCACAGATACGCAGTATTTT CASSLPGLGGTDTQYF
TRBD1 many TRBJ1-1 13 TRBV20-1 TGCAGTGCTTCGGGACAGCCGGGCACTGAAGCTTTCTTT CSASGQPGTEAFF
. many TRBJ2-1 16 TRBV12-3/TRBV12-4 TGTGCCAGCAGTTCGCCGTTAACGGACTACAACAATGAGCAGTTCTTC CASSSPLTDYNNEQFF
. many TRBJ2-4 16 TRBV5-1 TGCGCCAGCAGCACGGAAGGACAGAGGGCCAAAAACATTCAGTACTTC CASSTEGQRAKNIQYF
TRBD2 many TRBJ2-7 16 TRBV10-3 TGTGCCATCAGTGAGTCGATCCAGCGGGAGGGGTACGAGCAGTACTTC CAISESIQREGYEQYF
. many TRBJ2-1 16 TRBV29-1 TGCAGCGTACTGACTCCCGGGGCTGGGGACTACAATGAGCAGTTCTTC CSVLTPGAGDYNEQFF
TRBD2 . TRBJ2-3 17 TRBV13 TGTGCCAGCAGCACCCGACTAGCGGGAGAGTGGGCAGATACGCAGTATTTT CASSTRLAGEWADTQYF
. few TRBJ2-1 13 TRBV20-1 TGCAGTGCGCTCCTTGGGTCCTACAATGAGCAGTTCTTC CSALLGSYNEQFF
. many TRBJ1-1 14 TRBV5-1 TGCGCCAGCAGACAACAGGGTTTCGACACTGAAGCTTTCTTT CASRQQGFDTEAFF
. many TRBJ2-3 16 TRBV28 TGTGCCAGCAGTTTATATTTGGGCAGAACCACAGATACGCAGTATTTT CASSLYLGRTTDTQYF
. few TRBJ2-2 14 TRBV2 TGTGCCAGTCTCACAGGGAGCAACACCGGGGAGCTGTTTTTT CASLTGSNTGELFF
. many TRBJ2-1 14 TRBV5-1 TGCGCCAGCCAGGGGCGGCGGAATAACAATGAGCAGTTCTTC CASQGRRNNNEQFF
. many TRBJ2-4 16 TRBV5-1 TGCGCCAGCAGCCCCGTCCCCTGGGGGTCCAAAAACATTCAGTACTTC CASSPVPWGSKNIQYF
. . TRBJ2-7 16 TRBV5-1 TGCGCCAGCAGCTTCTCTTTCCTTGGGGTGACCTACGAGCAGTACTTC CASSFSFLGVTYEQYF
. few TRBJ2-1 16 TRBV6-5 TGTGCCAGCAGTTACGGTCCCGGGAGAGAAAGAGGAGAGCAGTTCTTC CASSYGPGRERGEQFF
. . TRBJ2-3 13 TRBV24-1 TGTGCCACCAGTGATGGAATCACAGATACGCAGTATTTT CATSDGITDTQYF
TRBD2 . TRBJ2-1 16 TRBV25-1 TGTGCCAGCAGTGAATATAAGGCGGGAGGGGGCAATGAGCAGTTCTTC CASSEYKAGGGNEQFF
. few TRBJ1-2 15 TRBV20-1 TGCAGTGCTAGAGATGGGAGGACCTCGGAGGCTGGCTACACCTTC CSARDGRTSEAGYTF
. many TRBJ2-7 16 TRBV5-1 TGCGCCAGCAGCCCCCACAGGAGCGGAGGCTACGTCGAGCAGTACTTC CASSPHRSGGYVEQYF
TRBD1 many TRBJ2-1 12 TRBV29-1 TGCAGCATCGGACAGGGGGCTGGAGAGCAGTTCTTC CSIGQGAGEQFF
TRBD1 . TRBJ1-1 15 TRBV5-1 TGCGCCAGCAGCCCCTGGACAGGCATGAACACTGAAGCTTTCTTT CASSPWTGMNTEAFF
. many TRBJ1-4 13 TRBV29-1 TGCAGCGTTGTTCCCCAAGGGAATGAAAAACTGTTTTTT CSVVPQGNEKLFF
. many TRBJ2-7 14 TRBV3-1 TGTGCCAGCAGCCAAGGACTAGTCTCCTACGAGCAGTACTTC CASSQGLVSYEQYF
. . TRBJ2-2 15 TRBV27 TGTGCCAGCAGTTTCGGGTCTATGGGGTCCGGGGAGCTGTTTTTT CASSFGSMGSGELFF
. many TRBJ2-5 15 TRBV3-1 TGTGCCAGCAGCCACGGAGCTATACAACAAGAGACCCAGTACTTC CASSHGAIQQETQYF
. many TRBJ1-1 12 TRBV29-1 TGCAGCGTTGAAGGGTGGGACACGAAAGCTTTCTTT CSVEGWDTKAFF
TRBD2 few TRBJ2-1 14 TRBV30 TGTGCCTGGGATCCGGGACTAGCATTCAATGAGCAGTTCTTC CAWDPGLAFNEQFF
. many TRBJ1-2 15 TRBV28 TGTGCCAGCAGGGCCCCGAGGGGGGCTGACTATGGCTACACCTTC CASRAPRGADYGYTF
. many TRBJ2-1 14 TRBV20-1 TGCAGTGCTAGAGTCCCACAAGGTTGGAATGAGCAGTTCTTC CSARVPQGWNEQFF
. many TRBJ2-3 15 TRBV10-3 TGTGCCATCAGTGACCCGGAGGGCCGGGAAGATACGCAGTATTTT CAISDPEGREDTQYF
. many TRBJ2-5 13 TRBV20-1 TGCAGTGCTCGTCGGGGGTTCCAAGAGACCCAGTACTTC CSARRGFQETQYF
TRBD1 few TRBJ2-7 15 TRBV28 TGTGCCAGCAGTGCTTCCCGGGACAGCGCCTACGAGCAGTACTTC CASSASRDSAYEQYF
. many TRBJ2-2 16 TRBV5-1 TGCGCCAGCAGCTTGGCCGCAGGGGCGAACACCGGGGAGCTGTTTTTT CASSLAAGANTGELFF
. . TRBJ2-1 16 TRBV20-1 TGCAGTGCTAGAAGCTGGGCCACCACCCGGGACAATGAGCAGTTCTTC CSARSWATTRDNEQFF
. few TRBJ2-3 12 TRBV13 TGTGCCAGCAGCTCTCAGCAACATACGCAGTATTTT CASSSQQHTQYF
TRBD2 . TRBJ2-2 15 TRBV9 TGTGCCAGCACCGTACGAGCGGGAGCCACCGGGGAGCAGTTTTTT CASTVRAGATGEQFF
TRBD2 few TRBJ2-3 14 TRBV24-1 TGTGCCACCAGTGCGGGAGGGAGCACAGATACGCAGTATTTT CATSAGGSTDTQYF
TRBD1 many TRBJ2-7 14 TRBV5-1 TGCGCCAGCAGCTTTGGGACAGGCTCCTACGAGCAGTACTTC CASSFGTGSYEQYF
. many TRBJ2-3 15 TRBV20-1 TGCAGTGCTGGCCTTTTGAGCGGAGGGACAGATACGCAGTATTTT CSAGLLSGGTDTQYF
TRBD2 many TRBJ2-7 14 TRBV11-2 TGTGCCAGCAGCCCCCGGACTAGCGGGAGTGTGCTATACTTC CASSPRTSGSVLYF
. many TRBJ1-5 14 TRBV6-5 TGTGCCAGCAGTTACTCGGACCGGTCACAGCCCCAGCATTTT CASSYSDRSQPQHF
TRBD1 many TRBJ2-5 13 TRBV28 TGTGCCACCCGAGAGGGGGCTGATGGGACCCAGTACTTC CATREGADGTQYF
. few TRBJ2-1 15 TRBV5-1 TGCGCCAGCAGGGAGGGCCAGGGGTCCTACAATGAGCAGTTCTTC CASREGQGSYNEQFF
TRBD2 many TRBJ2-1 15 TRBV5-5 TGTGCCAGCAGCTTACTAGCGGGAGCTGGGGATGAGCAGTTCTTC CASSLLAGAGDEQFF
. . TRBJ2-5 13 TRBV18 TGTGCCAGCTCGGAACAGACCGAAGAGACCCAGTACTTC CASSEQTEETQYF
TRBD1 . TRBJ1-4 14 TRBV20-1 TGCAGTGCTAGCCGGGGACAGGGATCTGAAAAACTGTTTTTT CSASRGQGSEKLFF
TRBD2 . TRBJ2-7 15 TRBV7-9 TGTGCCAGCAGCACCGGCTGGCGGGAGGTCTACGAGCAGTACTTC CASSTGWREVYEQYF
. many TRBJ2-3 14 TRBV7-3 TGTGCCAGCAGCTTATGGGGTCCCTCAGATACGCAGTATTTT CASSLWGPSDTQYF
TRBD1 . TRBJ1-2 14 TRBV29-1 TGCAGCGTTGAATTCACAGGGGAGAACTATGGCTACACCTTC CSVEFTGENYGYTF
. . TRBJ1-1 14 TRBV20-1 TGCAGTGCCGATTTCAGGGACCCTCGGCTGGAAGCTTTCTTT CSADFRDPRLEAFF
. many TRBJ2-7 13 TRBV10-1 TGCGCCAGCAGTGAGTCAAGTGTTAACGAGCAGTACTTC CASSESSVNEQYF
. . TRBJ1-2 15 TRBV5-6 TGTGCCAGCAGCTTGGGGGGCGCAGTTAACTATGGCTACACCTTC CASSLGGAVNYGYTF
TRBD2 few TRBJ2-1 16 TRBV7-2 TGTGCCAGCAGCTCCAGGACTAGCGGGAGGGCCAATGAGCAGTTCTTC CASSSRTSGRANEQFF
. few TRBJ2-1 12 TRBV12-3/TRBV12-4 TGTGCCAGCACGGGCCTCCGCAATGAGCAGTTCTTC CASTGLRNEQFF
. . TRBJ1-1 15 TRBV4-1 TGCGCCAGCAGCCAAAATATGTTGGGGTACACTGAAGCTTTCTTT CASSQNMLGYTEAFF
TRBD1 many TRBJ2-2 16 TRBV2 TGTGCCAGCAGGGACGGACAGGGGGCTTACACCGGGGAGCTGTTTTTT CASRDGQGAYTGELFF
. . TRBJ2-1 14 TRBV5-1 TGCGCCAGCAGCTTGACTGGATTCTACAATGAGCAGTTCTTC CASSLTGFYNEQFF